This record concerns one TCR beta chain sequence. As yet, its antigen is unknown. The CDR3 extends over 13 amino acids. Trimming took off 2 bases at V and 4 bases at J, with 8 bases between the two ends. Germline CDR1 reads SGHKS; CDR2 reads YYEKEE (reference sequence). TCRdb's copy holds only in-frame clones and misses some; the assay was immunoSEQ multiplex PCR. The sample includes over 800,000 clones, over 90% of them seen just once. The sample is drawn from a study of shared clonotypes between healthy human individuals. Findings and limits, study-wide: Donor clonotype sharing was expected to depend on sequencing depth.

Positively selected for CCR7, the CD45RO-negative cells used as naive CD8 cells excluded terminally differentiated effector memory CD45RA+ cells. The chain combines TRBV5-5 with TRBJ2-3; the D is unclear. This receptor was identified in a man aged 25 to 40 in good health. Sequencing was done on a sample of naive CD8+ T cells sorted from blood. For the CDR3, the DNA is TGTGCCAGCAGCTTCCGGATCCCAGATACGCAGTATTTT. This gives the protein CASSFRIPDTQYF.